The rows below give T cell receptor beta chains drawn from one sample of a study of neurological immune-mediated disorders. A single record per CDR3 protein comes from TCRdb applying MiXCR to the 5' RACE reads. The sample holds about 74,000 distinct CDR3 sequences, roughly 5% seen once. Sequencing was done on a sample of PBMCs. The receptors shown here come from a man between 18 and 29 years old with multiple sclerosis. CDR3s include the opening cysteine and the closing phenylalanine or tryptophan. The D gene is left open where the match is weak. Clone size is shown for a subset of rows, as once, few, many or a class of expanded clone.

clone_size | j_call | v_call | d_call | cdr3_nt | cdr3_aa
many | TRBJ2-3 | TRBV24-1 | . | TGTGCCACCAGTGATTTCGGGGCGGGCACAGATACGCAGTATTTT | CATSDFGAGTDTQYF
. | TRBJ2-3 | TRBV7-9 | TRBD2 | TGTGCCAGCAGCTTCGGACTAGCGGGAGGCCTCACAGATACGCAGTATTTT | CASSFGLAGGLTDTQYF
many | TRBJ2-3 | TRBV5-1 | . | TGCGCCAGCAGCTTGGTGACTAGGAAGGCAGATACGCAGTATTTT | CASSLVTRKADTQYF
many | TRBJ2-2 | TRBV20-1 | . | TGCAGTGCTAGAGATATCGCGCAGGCATGGACCGGGGAGCTGTTTTTT | CSARDIAQAWTGELFF
many | TRBJ2-7 | TRBV7-2 | TRBD2 | TGTGCCAGCAGCTTAACTAGCGGGGGGGCCTACGAGCAGTACTTC | CASSLTSGGAYEQYF
many | TRBJ1-5 | TRBV12-3/TRBV12-4 | TRBD1 | TGTGCCAGCAGTCCGCAGACAGGGGCGATGCAGCCCCAGCATTTT | CASSPQTGAMQPQHF
many | TRBJ2-1 | TRBV20-1 | . | TGCAGTGCTAGTAGACAGGATGAGTTCTTC | CSASRQDEFF
few | TRBJ2-3 | TRBV11-3 | TRBD2 | TGTGCCAGCAGCTTCGGGGGGGCCCGCCCAGATACGCAGTATTTT | CASSFGGARPDTQYF
many | TRBJ2-6 | TRBV7-8 | . | TGTGCCAGCAGCGATCGGGGTCCTATCTTCTCTGGGGCCAACGTCCTGACTTTC | CASSDRGPIFSGANVLTF
many | TRBJ2-1 | TRBV5-1 | . | TGCGCCAGCAGCTTGTCCCCTTCGGCCTACAATGAGCAGTTCTTC | CASSLSPSAYNEQFF
many | TRBJ2-3 | TRBV7-3 | . | TGTGCCAGCAGCGCTCAGGGTATCGCCACAGATACGCAGTATTTT | CASSAQGIATDTQYF
many | TRBJ1-1 | TRBV12-3/TRBV12-4 | TRBD1 | TGTGCCAGCAGTACCCGGGACAGGGTGAACACTGAAGCTTTCTTT | CASSTRDRVNTEAFF
many | TRBJ1-1 | TRBV7-3 | . | TGTGCCAGCAGCTTATCCTCAGGCACTGAAGCTTTCTTT | CASSLSSGTEAFF
few | TRBJ2-1 | TRBV5-1 | TRBD1 | TGCGCCAGCAGCCCACAGGGGTCAGCCTACAATGAGCAGTTCTTC | CASSPQGSAYNEQFF
many | TRBJ2-1 | TRBV28 | . | TGTGCCAGCAGTTCCGGGCTACGCCACAATGAGCAGTTCTTC | CASSSGLRHNEQFF
many | TRBJ2-1 | TRBV7-2 | . | TGTGCCAGCAGCGTTGACTCGACGCCCTACAATGAGCAGTTCTTC | CASSVDSTPYNEQFF
many | TRBJ2-2 | TRBV20-1 | . | TGCAGTGCTAGAGATAAGGAGGCCCACAACACCGGGGAGCTGTTTTTT | CSARDKEAHNTGELFF